Included here is one TCR beta chain sequence, with context. Its antigen remains unknown. This CDR3 is 16 amino acids long. The germline V gene encodes CDR1 SNHLY and CDR2 FYNNEI. Germline trimming cut 4 bases from V and 1 base from J; bases unmatched to any gene: 6. The data are from a study of response to subunit inactivated influenza vaccine. The study, taken as a whole, reports: A suggestion made by the authors is that each seasonal influenza vaccination recruits few new T cells.

TCRdb called the RT-PCR reads again in MiXCR, with one record for every CDR3 protein. The table includes about 780,000 distinct CDR3 sequences, less than 20% detected once. Source: PBMCs from blood, taken around 5 days after vaccination. This receptor was taken from a man aged 50 to 59 who received an inactivated influenza vaccine. The chain is built from TRBV2 and TRBJ2-7, with 11 bases aligning to TRBD2. CDR3 residues: CASSAPGTSGSYEQYF. In DNA, the CDR3 is TGTGCCAGCAGTGCTCCCGGGACTAGCGGATCCTACGAGCAGTACTTC.